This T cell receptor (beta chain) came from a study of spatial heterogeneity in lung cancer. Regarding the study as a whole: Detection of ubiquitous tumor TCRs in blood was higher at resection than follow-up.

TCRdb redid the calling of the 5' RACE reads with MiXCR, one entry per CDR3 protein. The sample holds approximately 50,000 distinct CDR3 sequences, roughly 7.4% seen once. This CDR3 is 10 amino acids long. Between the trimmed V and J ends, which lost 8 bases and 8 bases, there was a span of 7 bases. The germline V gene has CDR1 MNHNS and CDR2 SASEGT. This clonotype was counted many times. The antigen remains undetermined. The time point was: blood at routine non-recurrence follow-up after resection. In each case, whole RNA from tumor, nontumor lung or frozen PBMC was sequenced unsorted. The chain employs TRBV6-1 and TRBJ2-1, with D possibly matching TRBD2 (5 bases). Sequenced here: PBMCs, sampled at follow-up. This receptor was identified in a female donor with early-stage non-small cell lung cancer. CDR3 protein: CASASHEQFF. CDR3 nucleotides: TGTGCCAGCGCTAGCCATGAGCAGTTCTTC.